One and the same sample provided the 32 T cell receptor beta chains below, sequenced in a study of T-cell memory formation after mild COVID-19. From the 5' RACE reads, TCRdb called clonotypes with MiXCR, one entry per CDR3 protein. The table shows about 470,000 distinct CDR3 sequences, with nearly 25% occurring only once. Sequencing was carried out using PBMCs or a T cell subset sorted from them (not recorded which). The receptor source for this set is an adult woman who had mild COVID-19 (a few samples of this study predate the infection). Cell type and time point are not known.

This clonotype was seen a handful of times. This rearrangement joins TRBV12-3 or TRBV12-4 to TRBJ2-1, with no clear D. This CDR3 has 12 residues. Trimming took off 6 bases at V and 11 bases at J, with 14 bases between the two ends. CDR3 coding DNA: TGTGCCAGCAGCCCGGACCGAATTCAGCAGTTCTTC. As protein: CASSPDRIQQFF.

The chain is built from TRBV20-1 and TRBJ2-1; D could derive from TRBD1 or TRBD2 (5 bases each). In germline, CDR1 is DFQATT, CDR2 SNEGSKA (reference sequence). The CDR3 runs to 14 residues. Trimming pared 1 base from V and 3 bases from J, leaving 10 bases between. This CDR3 is CSARAGPIYNEQFF. The CDR3 nucleotides are TGCAGTGCTAGAGCGGGACCTATCTACAATGAGCAGTTCTTC.

The rearrangement joins TRBV5-1 to TRBJ1-1; no clear D. The CDR3 is 12 residues long. Between the trimmed V and J ends, which lost 6 bases and 3 bases, there was a span of 9 bases. Germline CDR1 is SGHRS and CDR2 is YFSETQ. CDR3 residues: CASNDVDTEAFF. Here the CDR3 DNA reads TGCGCCAGCAACGATGTGGACACTGAAGCTTTCTTT.

The chain carries TRBV5-1 and TRBJ1-2; 11 bases line up with TRBD1. V lost 4 bases to trimming and J lost 6 bases; unmatched junction nucleotides: 8. The CDR3 runs 15 residues. Germline V gives CDR1 SGHRS, CDR2 YFSETQ. CDR3 nucleotides: TGCGCCAGCAGCGTGAAGGACAGGGGGCATGATGGCTACACCTTC. This encodes CASSVKDRGHDGYTF.

The V and J genes are TRBV7-8 and TRBJ2-6; no firm D call. The germline gives CDR1 SGHVS, CDR2 FQNEAQ. V lost 7 bases and J 0 bases, leaving 16 bases between the germline ends. The CDR3 sequence is 17 residues long. The CDR3 sequence is CASTEDLLASGANVLTF. CDR3 sequence (DNA): TGTGCCAGCACCGAGGACCTCCTCGCCTCTGGGGCCAACGTCCTGACTTTC. Full variable domain (missing parts from reference TRBV7-8 and TRBJ2-6): GAGVSQSPRYKVAKRGQDVALRCDPISGHVSLFWYQQALGQGPEFLTYFQNEAQLDKSGLPSDRFFAERPEGSVSTLKIQRTQQEDSAVYLCASTEDLLASGANVLTFGAGSRLTVL.

This clonotype was seen ten or more times. V usage is TRBV12-3 or TRBV12-4 and J usage is TRBJ1-5; D is ambiguous. Trimming removed 6 bases at V and 0 bases at J, with 3 bases between. The CDR3 totals 12 residues. The CDR3 region has the DNA TGTGCCAGCAGCTATAGCAATCAGCCCCAGCATTTT. Protein product: CASSYSNQPQHF.

This clonotype was detected only a few times. The V call is TRBV7-9, the J call TRBJ1-2; 11 positions match TRBD1. Germline V gene lookup returns CDR1 SEHNR and CDR2 FQNEAQ (reference sequence). The CDR3 covers 15 residues. V was pared by 3 bases and J by 3 bases, with 3 bases of the junction left unmatched. The CDR3 DNA is TGTGCCAGCAGCTTTGGACAGGGGGCCGACTATGGCTACACCTTC. Its translation is CASSFGQGADYGYTF.

The rearrangement uses TRBV4-2 and TRBJ2-7, with 7 bases aligning to TRBD2. The CDR3 has 18 residues. Unmatched junction bases numbered 11, after V lost 0 bases and J lost 0 bases. The germline V gene encodes CDR1 LGHNA and CDR2 YNFKEQ. Here the CDR3 DNA reads TGTGCCAGCAGCCAAGAGCCCTATCTGGGGGGGAGCTCCTACGAGCAGTACTTC. It codes for CASSQEPYLGGSSYEQYF.

The table lists this clonotype with a few counts. This sequence joins TRBV5-1 and TRBJ1-6; no clear D gene. CDR1 SGHRS and CDR2 YFSETQ come from the germline V gene. The CDR3 is 11 residues long. V was cut by 7 bases and J by 1 base, with 0 bases left in between. Written as DNA, the CDR3 is TGCGCCAGCTCCTATAATTCACCCCTCCACTTT. Protein sequence: CASSYNSPLHF.

V and J are TRBV6-5 and TRBJ1-4; 8 bases map to TRBD1. The CDR3 sequence is 14 residues long. Germline-derived CDR1 and CDR2 are MNHEY and SVGAGI. After removal of 6 bases from V and 8 bases from J, the junction contained 8 bases not matched to a gene. CDR3 coding DNA: TGTGCCAGCAGGCCCGGACAGGGCGGCGAAAAACTGTTTTTT. This gives the protein CASRPGQGGEKLFF.

The chain carries TRBV21-1 and TRBJ1-1. TRBV21-1 constitutes a pseudogene. This CDR3 comprises 10 residues. This CDR3 reads CASSIREAFF. The CDR3 nucleotides are TGTGCCAGCAGCATACGGGAAGCTTTCTTT.

The CDR3 loop is CASSYARGTYEQYF. The CDR3 DNA follows: TGTGCCAGCAGTTACGCCAGGGGGACGTACGAGCAGTACTTC. This chain links TRBV6-2 or TRBV6-3 with TRBJ2-7; 7 nucleotides agree with TRBD1. After removal of 2 bases from V and 4 bases from J, the junction contained 5 bases not matched to a gene. This CDR3 contains 14 residues. CDR1 and CDR2 (germline): MNHEY, SVGEGT.

V and J are TRBV29-1 and TRBJ2-4, with D possibly matching TRBD1 (5 bases). Germline V gives CDR1 SQVTM, CDR2 ANQGSEA. The V and J ends lost 3 bases and 0 bases respectively, with 12 bases between them. There are 15 residues in the CDR3. CDR3 amino acids: CSVDSQDGAKNIQYF. CDR3 nucleotides: TGCAGCGTTGATTCACAGGATGGAGCCAAAAACATTCAGTACTTC.

The sample holds a few counts of this clonotype. The genes are TRBV15 and TRBJ2-2; D remains unclear. CDR3 length equals 13 residues. Germline-derived CDR1 and CDR2 are LNHNV and YYDKDF (reference sequence). Trimming removed 4 bases from V and 7 bases from J, with 10 bases in between. CDR3 sequence reads: CATSTSRVGELFF. CDR3 in DNA: TGTGCCACCAGCACCAGTCGGGTCGGGGAGCTGTTTTTT.

The chain has TRBV6-6 and TRBJ1-1; D is ambiguous. Trimming removed 0 bases at V and 8 bases at J, with 13 bases between. The CDR3 length is 14 residues. Germline V lookup: CDR1 MNHNY, CDR2 SVGAGI (reference sequence). CDR3 bases: TGTGCCAGCAGTTACTCGAGTCCTGCGGACGAAGCTTTCTTT. This gives the protein CASSYSSPADEAFF.

This chain links TRBV7-3 with TRBJ1-1, with D unresolved. The CDR3 consists of 13 residues. Germline assignment: CDR1 SGHTA and CDR2 FQGTGA. Trimming removed 0 bases at V and 7 bases at J, with 9 bases between. The CDR3 coding sequence is TGTGCCAGCAGCTTAACGTCGGCAAATGAAGCTTTCTTT. This codes for CASSLTSANEAFF.

The V and J genes are TRBV7-2 and TRBJ1-2; TRBD1 agrees at 7 bases. The CDR3 consists of 16 residues. V trimming: 5 bases; J trimming: 4 bases; junction bases outside the gene matches: 13. Germline V gene sequence: CDR1 SGHTA, CDR2 FQGNSA. DNA of the CDR3: TGTGCCAGCAGCATCCTAGACAGGGCGCCATCCTATGGCTACACCTTC. It specifies CASSILDRAPSYGYTF.

V usage is TRBV6-6 and J usage is TRBJ2-5, with TRBD2 identical over 11 bases. Trimming cost V 6 bases and J 9 bases; bases outside gene matches: 18. CDR3 length: 17 residues. Germline CDR1 MNHNY, CDR2 SVGAGI (reference sequence). The CDR3 loop reads CASSVRSLAGSGGAQYF. For the CDR3, the DNA is TGTGCCAGCAGCGTTAGGAGCCTCGCGGGTAGCGGGGGGGCCCAGTACTTC.

The chain combines TRBV5-1 with TRBJ1-2; D perhaps matches TRBD1 (5 bases). This CDR3 has 16 residues. Deletions cut 3 bases from V and 5 bases from J, with 20 bases between. The germline gives CDR1 SGHRS, CDR2 YFSETQ. CDR3 region: CASSSDRDRLRYGYTF. The CDR3, as DNA: TGCGCCAGCAGCTCAGACCGGGACCGCCTTAGGTATGGCTACACCTTC.

This clonotype appeared a few times. This chain joins TRBV5-5 and TRBJ2-5; TRBD2 agrees at 10 bases. CDR1 is SGHKS, CDR2 YYEKEE, per germline (reference sequence). The CDR3 runs 15 residues. V shed 4 bases and J 5 bases; nucleotides not matched to a gene: 8. The chain's CDR3 is CASSIRAGGPETQYF. In nucleotides, the CDR3 is TGTGCCAGCAGCATAAGAGCGGGAGGGCCCGAGACCCAGTACTTC.

This clonotype was observed a few times. V gene TRBV5-1 combines with J gene TRBJ2-5; perhaps TRBD1 as D (6 bases). CDR1 and CDR2 from the germline V gene are SGHRS and YFSETQ. The CDR3 totals 15 residues. V lost 6 bases, J lost 9 bases, and 24 bases lay in between. DNA for the CDR3: TGCGCCAGCACCACCTCCTCGACAGGACTGGTTTCCCAGTACTTC. Encoded protein: CASTTSSTGLVSQYF.

The chain has TRBV7-9 and TRBJ1-1, with D hard to call. Deletions cut 2 bases from V and 3 bases from J, with 19 bases between. The CDR3 is 17 amino acids. Per the germline V gene, CDR1 is SEHNR and CDR2 is FQNEAQ (reference sequence). CDR3 region: CASSLSPLGTRDTEAFF. In nucleotides, the CDR3 is TGTGCCAGCAGCTTATCACCTTTGGGTACCCGGGACACTGAAGCTTTCTTT.

The chain recombines TRBV7-2 with TRBJ2-5; maybe TRBD2 (6 bases). The CDR3 is 15 amino acids. Germline loops: CDR1 SGHTA, CDR2 FQGNSA. V lost 2 bases and J lost 1, with 11 bases in between. CDR3 nucleotides: TGTGCCAGCAGCTTACGGCCGGGACTCCAAGAGACCCAGTACTTC. Protein sequence: CASSLRPGLQETQYF.

J is TRBJ2-7 and V is TRBV11-2, with TRBD1 identical over 9 bases. CDR1 and CDR2 (germline): SGHAT, FQNNGV. This CDR3 is built from 16 residues. V dropped 3 bases and J dropped 2; count of bases not matched to a gene: 8. CDR3 bases: TGTGCCAGCAGCTTGTTGGGGGGGACAGGGCCCTACGAGCAGTACTTC. Amino acids: CASSLLGGTGPYEQYF.

This clonotype was counted only a few times. This chain uses TRBV9 with TRBJ2-1; the match to TRBD2 covers 9 bases. Unmatched junction bases numbered 10, after V lost 3 bases and J lost 3 bases. This CDR3 spans 17 amino acids. The germline CDR1 and CDR2 sequences are SGDLS and YYNGEE. DNA of the CDR3: TGTGCCAGCAGCGCCATGTACTCTAGCGGGAACTACAATGAGCAGTTCTTC. Translation: CASSAMYSSGNYNEQFF.

In its sample, this clonotype was seen a few times. The gene calls are TRBV24-1 and TRBJ2-2, with 7 positions matching TRBD1. Germline loops: CDR1 KGHDR, CDR2 SFDVKD. This CDR3 contains 15 residues. V was clipped by 4 bases and J by 5 bases; unmatched bases: 6. CDR3 residues: CATSDPRQGTGELFF. DNA of the CDR3: TGTGCCACCAGTGACCCCCGACAGGGAACCGGGGAGCTGTTTTTT.

This rearrangement joins TRBV20-1 to TRBJ2-7; D perhaps matches TRBD1 (7 bases). This CDR3 is built from 13 residues. Germline V gene lookup returns CDR1 DFQATT and CDR2 SNEGSKA (reference sequence). The germline V and J ends were trimmed by 3 bases and 2 bases, with 11 bases remaining between them. CDR3 protein: CSARSRGAYEQYF. CDR3 DNA: TGCAGTGCTAGGAGCAGGGGGGCCTACGAGCAGTACTTC.

The gene calls are TRBV5-1 and TRBJ2-1; 7 bases are shared with TRBD2. Germline CDR1 and CDR2: SGHRS and YFSETQ. The CDR3 is 13 residues long. Trimming cost V 6 bases and J 5 bases; bases outside gene matches: 5. The CDR3 DNA sequence: TGCGCCAGCACCTGGGGGGGGGACAATGAGCAGTTCTTC. Its protein is CASTWGGDNEQFF.

This clonotype was detected ten times or more. The rearrangement uses TRBV20-1 and TRBJ2-1; TRBD2 matches 8 bases. The CDR3 loop spans 13 amino acids. V lost 6 bases, J lost 1 base, and 2 bases stayed unmatched. Germline CDR1 reads DFQATT; CDR2 reads SNEGSKA (reference sequence). DNA for the CDR3: TGCAGTGCAAGCGGGGGTTCCTACAATGAGCAGTTCTTC. Encoded protein: CSASGGSYNEQFF.

This chain uses TRBV7-3 with TRBJ1-2; 11 nucleotides match TRBD1. V was pared by 3 bases and J by 5 bases, with 2 bases of the junction left unmatched. The CDR3 is 14 amino acids. Germline loops: CDR1 SGHTA, CDR2 FQGTGA. The CDR3: CASSLGQGEYGYTF. The CDR3 DNA follows: TGTGCCAGCAGCTTGGGACAGGGGGAATATGGCTACACCTTC.

This clonotype has a handful of counts. The chain uses TRBV20-1 and TRBJ2-1; no clear D gene. This CDR3 region has 15 residues. The germline V and J ends were trimmed by 0 bases and 5 bases, with 14 bases remaining between them. Germline V CDR1 and CDR2: DFQATT, SNEGSKA (reference sequence). CDR3 region: CSARDPPVTDNEQFF. Here the CDR3 DNA reads TGCAGTGCTAGAGATCCCCCCGTCACCGACAATGAGCAGTTCTTC.

V is TRBV5-1 and J is TRBJ2-1, with TRBD2 identical over 7 bases. The V segment lost 1 base and the J segment 15 bases; nucleotides outside the gene matches: 7. The CDR3 has 12 residues. Germline V gene sequence: CDR1 SGHRS, CDR2 YFSETQ. The CDR3 here is CASSLSGGSGFF. CDR3 nucleotide sequence: TGCGCCAGCAGCTTGTCGGGGGGAAGTGGGTTCTTC.